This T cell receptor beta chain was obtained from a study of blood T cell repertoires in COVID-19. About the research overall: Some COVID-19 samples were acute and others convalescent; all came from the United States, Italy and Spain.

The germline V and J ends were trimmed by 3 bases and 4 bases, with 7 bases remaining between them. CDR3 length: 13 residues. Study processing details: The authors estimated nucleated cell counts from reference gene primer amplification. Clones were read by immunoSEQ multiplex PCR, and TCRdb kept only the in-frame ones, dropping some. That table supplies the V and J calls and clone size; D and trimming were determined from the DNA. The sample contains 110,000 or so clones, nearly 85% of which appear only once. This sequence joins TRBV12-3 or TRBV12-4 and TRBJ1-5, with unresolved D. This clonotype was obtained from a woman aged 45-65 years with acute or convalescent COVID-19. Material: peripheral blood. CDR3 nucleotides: TGTGCCAGCAGTTTTGGGCAGAATCAGCCCCAGCATTTT. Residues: CASSFGQNQPQHF.